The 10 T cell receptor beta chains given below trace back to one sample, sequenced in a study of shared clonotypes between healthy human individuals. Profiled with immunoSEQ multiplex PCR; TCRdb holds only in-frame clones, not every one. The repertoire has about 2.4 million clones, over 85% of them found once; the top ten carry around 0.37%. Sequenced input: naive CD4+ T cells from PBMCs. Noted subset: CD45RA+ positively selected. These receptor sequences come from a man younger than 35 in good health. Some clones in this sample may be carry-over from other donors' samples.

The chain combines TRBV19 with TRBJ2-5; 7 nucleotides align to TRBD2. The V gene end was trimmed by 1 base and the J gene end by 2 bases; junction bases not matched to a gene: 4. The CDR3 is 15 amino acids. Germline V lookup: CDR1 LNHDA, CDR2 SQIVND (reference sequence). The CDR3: CASSIVASGQETQYF. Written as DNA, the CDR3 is TGTGCCAGTAGTATAGTGGCTAGCGGACAAGAGACCCAGTACTTC.

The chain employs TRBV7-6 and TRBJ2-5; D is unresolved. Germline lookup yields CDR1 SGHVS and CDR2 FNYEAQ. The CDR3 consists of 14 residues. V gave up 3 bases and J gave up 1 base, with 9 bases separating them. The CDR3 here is CASSFIPSQETQYF. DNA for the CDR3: TGTGCCAGCAGCTTTATCCCTTCCCAAGAGACCCAGTACTTC.

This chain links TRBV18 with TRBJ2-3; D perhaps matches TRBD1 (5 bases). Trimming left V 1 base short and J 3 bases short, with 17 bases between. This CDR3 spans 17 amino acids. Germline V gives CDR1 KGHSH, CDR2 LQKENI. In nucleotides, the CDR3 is TGTGCCAGCTCACCACTAGCCAGGGATATACCTACAGATACGCAGTATTTT. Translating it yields CASSPLARDIPTDTQYF.

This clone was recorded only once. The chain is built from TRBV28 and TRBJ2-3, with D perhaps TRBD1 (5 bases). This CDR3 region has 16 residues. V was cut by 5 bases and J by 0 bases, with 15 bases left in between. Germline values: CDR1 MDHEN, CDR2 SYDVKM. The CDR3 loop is CASSPRTLSSTDTQYF. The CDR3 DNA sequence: TGTGCCAGCAGTCCAAGGACACTTTCTAGCACAGATACGCAGTATTTT.

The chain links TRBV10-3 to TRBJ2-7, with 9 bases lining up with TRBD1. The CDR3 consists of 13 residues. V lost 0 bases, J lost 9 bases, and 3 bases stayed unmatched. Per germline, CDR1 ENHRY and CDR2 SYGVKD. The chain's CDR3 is CAISESGQGAQYF. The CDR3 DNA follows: TGTGCCATCAGTGAGTCGGGACAGGGAGCGCAGTACTTC.

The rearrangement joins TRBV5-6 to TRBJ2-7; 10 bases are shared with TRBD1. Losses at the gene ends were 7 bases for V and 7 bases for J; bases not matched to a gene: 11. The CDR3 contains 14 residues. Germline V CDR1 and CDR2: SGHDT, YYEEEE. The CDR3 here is CASGSGTGALEQYF. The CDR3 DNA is TGTGCCAGCGGGTCGGGGACAGGGGCCTTAGAGCAGTACTTC.

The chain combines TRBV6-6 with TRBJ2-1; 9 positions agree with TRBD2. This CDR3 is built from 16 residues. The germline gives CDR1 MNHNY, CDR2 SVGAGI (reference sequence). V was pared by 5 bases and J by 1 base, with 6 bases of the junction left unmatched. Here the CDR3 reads CASSGLAPRSYNEQFF. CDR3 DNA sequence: TGTGCCAGCAGTGGACTAGCGCCCCGTTCCTACAATGAGCAGTTCTTC.

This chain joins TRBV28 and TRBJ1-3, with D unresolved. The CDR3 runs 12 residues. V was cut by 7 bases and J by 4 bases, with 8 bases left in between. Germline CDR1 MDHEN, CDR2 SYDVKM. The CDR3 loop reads CASTGVGNTIYF. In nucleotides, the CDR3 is TGTGCCAGCACGGGCGTCGGAAACACCATATATTTT.

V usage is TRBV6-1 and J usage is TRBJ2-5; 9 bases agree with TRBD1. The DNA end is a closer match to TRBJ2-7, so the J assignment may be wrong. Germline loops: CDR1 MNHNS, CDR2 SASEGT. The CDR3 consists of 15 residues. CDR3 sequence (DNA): TGTGCCAGCAGAACCGGACAGGGGAGCTCCTACGAGCAGTACTTC. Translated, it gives CASRTGQGSSYEQYF.

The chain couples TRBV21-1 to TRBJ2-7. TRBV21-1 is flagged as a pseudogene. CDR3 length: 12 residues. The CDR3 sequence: CASSSRTVEQYF. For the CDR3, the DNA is TGTGCCAGCAGCAGTCGGACGGTCGAGCAGTACTTC.